This T cell receptor (beta chain) was sequenced in a study of radiotherapy plus CTLA-4 blockade in lung cancer. CDR1 and CDR2 (germline): SGHAT, FQNNGV. The CDR3 sequence is 15 residues long. V was clipped by 1 base and J by 4 bases, with 12 bases between them. Assay: immunoSEQ multiplex PCR; the TCRdb copy retains only in-frame clones and omits some. The repertoire holds roughly 98,000 clones, with 80% to 85% as singletons. The specimen comprised peripheral blood, sampled from a patient treated with radiotherapy plus ipilimumab. The chain combines TRBV11-2 with TRBJ2-3; unclear D gene. This sequence originates from a human donor with non-small cell lung cancer who had a partial response to radiotherapy plus ipilimumab. The CDR3 region has the DNA TGTGCCAGCAGCTTAGGGGTCGCGGTTGCAGATACGCAGTATTTT. Protein product: CASSLGVAVADTQYF.